The subject of this entry is one T cell receptor (beta chain). Its antigen is undetermined. The germline V gene encodes CDR1 MNHNS and CDR2 SASEGT. The CDR3 contains 13 residues. Trimming removed 6 bases from V and 3 bases from J, with 11 bases in between. The data stem from a study of graft-versus-host responses after intestinal transplantation. Study as a whole: The transplants performed in recipients were multivisceral, liver-intestinal, or isolated intestinal. Every one of the recipients received anti-thymocyte globulin induction and afterwards took tacrolimus and steroids for roughly 3 years.

Tissue from the graft was processed to free its intraepithelial and lamina propria lymphocytes. Clones were read by immunoSEQ multiplex PCR, and TCRdb kept only the in-frame ones, dropping some. The sample includes several thousand clones, 85% of them seen just once. Findings and limits, study-wide: In recipient marrow, GvH clones were found, and some appeared first in ileum or blood. Where graft-donor T cell macrochimerism was present, patients had high graft-versus-host to host-versus-graft clonal ratios in allografts.

V usage is TRBV6-1 and J usage is TRBJ1-2; D remains unclear. The TCR was taken from a human patient who received an intestinal transplant, so some T cells may come from the graft donor. The sequences come from ileum tissue, collected 156 days after intestinal transplant. DNA for the CDR3: TGTGCCAGCAGCCCAGGACGGCACTATGGCTACACCTTC. It translates to CASSPGRHYGYTF.